The rows below give T cell receptor beta chains drawn from one sample of a study of T cell repertoires in cytomegalovirus infection. A single record per CDR3 protein comes from TCRdb applying MiXCR to the reads. The repertoire holds about 920,000 distinct CDR3 sequences, with about 33% as singletons. For these receptors, no antigen is known. Sequences were derived from cultured CD8+ T cells from PBMCs, sampled from culture after CMV antigen stimulation. The receptor set was obtained from a human donor in good health (CMV status not recorded). Some clones in this sample may be carry-over from other donors' samples. Each CDR3 is given with its conserved first and last residue. A D gene is named only where the DNA matches it firmly. The size of a clone is reported for some rows only, either as once, few or many, or as a class for expanded clones.

TGCGCCAGCAGCCAGGGAGGGTCTGGCTACACCTTC,CASSQGGSGYTF,NA,TRBJ1-2,many,TRBV4-1
TGTGCCAGCAGGAGGTTCCTCGGGGAGCAGTTCTTC,CASRRFLGEQFF,NA,TRBJ2-1,few,TRBV6-2/TRBV6-3
TGTGCCACCATGAGCGGGATGTACAATGAGCAGTTCTTC,CATMSGMYNEQFF,TRBD2,TRBJ2-1,NA,TRBV15
TGTGCCAGCAGTTACTCGTCTTTTATCGGTTCACCCCTCCACTTT,CASSYSSFIGSPLHF,NA,TRBJ1-6,few,TRBV6-5
TGTGCCACGGGACGGACCTTGAACACTGAAGCTTTCTTT,CATGRTLNTEAFF,NA,TRBJ1-1,NA,TRBV19
TGTGCCAGCAGCCCCGGGACTACCCGTTTCAAAAACATTCAGTACTTC,CASSPGTTRFKNIQYF,TRBD2,TRBJ2-4,NA,TRBV3-1
TGTGCCAGCAGCCCTGACAGGGGGACCACTGAAGCTTTCTTT,CASSPDRGTTEAFF,TRBD1,TRBJ1-1,NA,TRBV12-3/TRBV12-4
TGTGCCAGCAGCGAGGCACCCACAGGACAGGGGGTGGATTCACCCCTCCACTTT,CASSEAPTGQGVDSPLHF,TRBD1,TRBJ1-6,NA,TRBV9
TGTGCCATCAGCCACCACCTGACAGGGGAAAGTTATGGCTACACCTTC,CAISHHLTGESYGYTF,TRBD1,TRBJ1-2,NA,TRBV10-3
TGTGCCAGCAGCTCCACGGTTGGCGCGGCGAGCGAGACCCAGTACTTC,CASSSTVGAASETQYF,NA,TRBJ2-5,NA,TRBV6-5
TGTGCCAGCAGCTTAGGGGCGAAGGGGGGGACGAACACCGGGGAGCTGTTTTTT,CASSLGAKGGTNTGELFF,NA,TRBJ2-2,many,TRBV7-6
TGTGCCAGCAGTTTGCGGGAAGACAGGAGGCAGCCCCAGCATTTT,CASSLREDRRQPQHF,NA,TRBJ1-5,few,TRBV12-3/TRBV12-4
TGTGCCAGCAGCCCCATGGGAAGCACAGATACGCAGTATTTT,CASSPMGSTDTQYF,NA,TRBJ2-3,NA,TRBV27
TGTGCCAGCAGCTCCCATCCCCACTTTAGTGTACAAGTTGAGCAGTTCTTC,CASSSHPHFSVQVEQFF,NA,TRBJ2-1,few,TRBV7-9
TGTGCCACCCGGACAGGGAGTTCTGGGGCCAACGTCCTGACTTTC,CATRTGSSGANVLTF,TRBD1,TRBJ2-6,many,TRBV6-1
TGTGCCAGCAGTTTTGAGGGGATCAAGAACTATGGCTACACCTTC,CASSFEGIKNYGYTF,NA,TRBJ1-2,few,TRBV28
TGCAGTGCTAGAGATCTTAGACAGGGGGATCAGCCCCAGCATTTT,CSARDLRQGDQPQHF,TRBD1,TRBJ1-5,few,TRBV20-1
TGTGCCAGCAGCTCACTCCCGGGGACAGGTGAAGCTTTCTTT,CASSSLPGTGEAFF,TRBD1,TRBJ1-1,many,TRBV7-2
TGTGTCAGCAGCTTAGCGGGGGGGGCCTACGAGCAGTACTTC,CVSSLAGGAYEQYF,TRBD2,TRBJ2-7,NA,TRBV7-9
TGTGCCAGCGTTCATTTCGTGGACAGGGCTGATGAAAAACTGTTTTTT,CASVHFVDRADEKLFF,TRBD1,TRBJ1-4,NA,TRBV27
TGTGCCAGTAGTATGTTCCCAAAGGGTAGGGAAGGGAACATTCAGTACTTC,CASSMFPKGREGNIQYF,NA,TRBJ2-4,many,TRBV19
TGTGCCAGCAGTGAATGGCGGGGCGACGATACGCAGTATTTT,CASSEWRGDDTQYF,NA,TRBJ2-3,NA,TRBV2
TGCGCCAGCAGCCACGCATCAAAGCTCTATGGCTACACCTTC,CASSHASKLYGYTF,NA,TRBJ1-2,NA,TRBV4-1